A single sample is the source of the 25 T cell receptor beta chains below, sequenced in a study of OX40 agonist ivuxolimab in advanced cancers. Generated by immunoSEQ multiplex PCR, the TCRdb table keeps only in-frame clones and is missing some. The table lists some 64,000 clones, just over 90% of them singletons, with around 19% in the top ten. Source: CD4+ or CD8+ T cells sorted from blood, taken in a trial of the OX40 agonist ivuxolimab. These receptors came from an adult with an advanced solid tumor such as melanoma, head and neck, liver or kidney cancer.

The chain joins TRBV5-6 to TRBJ1-3; D remains ambiguous. Trimming removed 0 bases at V and 2 bases at J, with 6 bases between. CDR1 SGHDT and CDR2 YYEEEE come from the germline V gene. The CDR3 sequence is 14 residues long. This CDR3 is CASSLEGTGNTIYF. CDR3 bases: TGTGCCAGCAGCTTGGAAGGGACTGGAAACACCATATATTTT.

This clone was found a few times. The chain links TRBV7-9 to TRBJ2-7; tentatively, D is TRBD1 (6 bases). Looked up from germline, CDR1 is SEHNR and CDR2 is FQNEAQ (reference sequence). CDR3 length: 15 residues. Trimming removed 5 bases from V and 3 bases from J, with 17 bases in between. CDR3 sequence reads: CASSPRGGEVYEQYF. The CDR3 DNA sequence: TGTGCCAGCAGCCCCAGGGGTGGGGAAGTCTACGAGCAGTACTTC.

The chain uses TRBV6-1 and TRBJ2-1; no clear D gene. The germline gives CDR1 MNHNS, CDR2 SASEGT. This CDR3 comprises 15 residues. V was pared by 4 bases and J by 10 bases, with 20 bases between. CDR3 nucleotide sequence: TGTGCCAGCAGTGGACGATTGACGACCGCCCTAGAGCAGTTCTTC. Translation gives CASSGRLTTALEQFF.

Only one count was recorded for this clone. The rearrangement joins TRBV4-1 to TRBJ1-2; D uncertain. This CDR3 comprises 15 residues. The ends were cut back, 1 base at V and 1 base at J, with 10 bases in the middle. Germline CDR1 MGHRA, CDR2 YSYEKL. In DNA form, the CDR3 reads TGCGCCAGCAGCCAAGTCCTTGGGCTTAACTATGGCTACACCTTC. As protein: CASSQVLGLNYGYTF.

The J gene is TRBJ1-2, the V gene TRBV9; 7 bases agree with TRBD1. With V trimmed by 0 bases and J by 5 bases, 7 bases remained unmatched. This CDR3 is 15 amino acids long. Germline lookup yields CDR1 SGDLS and CDR2 YYNGEE. The CDR3 sequence: CASSVVGGGAYGYTF. DNA of the CDR3: TGTGCCAGCAGCGTAGTAGGAGGGGGCGCATATGGCTACACCTTC.

The genes are TRBV9 and TRBJ2-2; possibly TRBD2 for D (6 bases). The CDR3 spans 15 residues. Trimming pared 0 bases from V and 3 bases from J, leaving 9 bases between. CDR1 is SGDLS and CDR2 is YYNGEE in the germline V gene. As DNA, the CDR3 is TGTGCCAGCAGCGTAGGAGGAGGGTACACCGGGGAGCTGTTTTTT. Protein sequence: CASSVGGGYTGELFF.

The chain links TRBV15 to TRBJ2-2; D is perhaps TRBD2 (6 bases). Per germline, CDR1 LNHNV and CDR2 YYDKDF (reference sequence). Trimming removed 5 bases at V and 5 bases at J, with 18 bases between. The CDR3 covers 16 residues. CDR3 sequence: CATSALRRAGTGELFF. The CDR3, as DNA: TGTGCCACCAGCGCACTGAGGAGGGCTGGAACCGGGGAGCTGTTTTTT. Variable domain in full (rest from reference TRBV15 and TRBJ2-2): DAMVIQNPRYQVTQFGKPVTLSCSQTLNHNVMYWYQQKSSQAPKLLFHYYDKDFNNEADTPDNFQSRRPNTSFCFLDIRSPGLGDTAMYLCATSALRRAGTGELFFGEGSRLTVL.

A note on this clone: The same CDR3 is also encoded by other DNA sequences in this sample. The chain couples TRBV7-9 to TRBJ1-2; D not resolved. This CDR3 region has 13 residues. Per germline, CDR1 SEHNR and CDR2 FQNEAQ (reference sequence). V was shortened by 1 base and J by 4 bases, with 7 bases between the two germline ends. CDR3 nucleotide sequence: TGTGCCAGCAGCTTAGAGGAGATCTATGGCTACACCTTC. Its translation: CASSLEEIYGYTF.

V is TRBV27 and J is TRBJ2-5; the D gene is possibly TRBD2 (7 bases). CDR1 and CDR2 from the germline V gene are MNHEY and SMNVEV (reference sequence). Trimming cost V 2 bases and J 1 base, with 8 bases left between them. The CDR3 consists of 14 residues. CDR3 coding DNA: TGTGCCAGCAGTTTAAGGGGGGGCCAAGAGACCCAGTACTTC. It yields the protein CASSLRGGQETQYF.

The chain couples TRBV2 to TRBJ1-5, with D uncertain. CDR1 SNHLY and CDR2 FYNNEI come from the germline V gene. The V end lost 3 bases, the J end lost 0 bases, and 6 bases lay between the germline ends. The CDR3 contains 14 residues. CDR3: CASSEGGSNQPQHF. The CDR3 DNA follows: TGTGCCAGCAGTGAGGGAGGTAGCAATCAGCCCCAGCATTTT.

This clone appeared once. The DNA for the CDR3 is TGTGCCAGCAGTTCTAGCGGGGGTATGAGAGAGACCCAGTACTTC. Translation gives CASSSSGGMRETQYF. The chain is built from TRBV6-5 and TRBJ2-5; TRBD2 aligns across 10 bases. V was clipped by 4 bases and J by 4 bases; unmatched bases: 6. Germline loops: CDR1 MNHEY, CDR2 SVGAGI. CDR3 length: 15 amino acids.

The chain couples TRBV11-2 to TRBJ1-4; no clear D gene. The length of the CDR3 is 14 residues. Germline assignment: CDR1 SGHAT and CDR2 FQNNGV. V dropped 8 bases and J dropped 6 bases, with 16 bases sitting between them. The CDR3 sequence: CASGGEGRDEKLFF. The CDR3 nucleotides are TGTGCCAGCGGTGGCGAGGGCCGGGATGAAAAACTGTTTTTT. Looking up the rest from reference TRBV11-2 and TRBJ1-4 gives the full variable domain: EAGVAQSPRYKIIEKRQSVAFWCNPISGHATLYWYQQILGQGPKLLIQFQNNGVVDDSQLPKDRFSAERLKGVDSTLKIQPAKLEDSAVYLCASGGEGRDEKLFFGSGTQLSVL.

This chain links TRBV30 with TRBJ1-5; 7 nucleotides agree with TRBD1. V trimming: 2 bases; J trimming: 3 bases; junction bases outside the gene matches: 7. The CDR3 sequence is 15 residues long. Germline-derived CDR1 and CDR2 are GTSNPN and SVGIG (reference sequence). CDR3 residues: CAWSPGTVNNQPQHF. The CDR3 DNA reads TGTGCCTGGAGTCCCGGGACAGTAAACAATCAGCCCCAGCATTTT.

The rearrangement joins TRBV7-3 to TRBJ2-7, with 9 bases that match TRBD1. Germline V gene data show CDR1 as SGHTA and CDR2 as FQGTGA. The length of the CDR3 is 14 residues. V gave up 5 bases and J gave up 5 bases; unmatched junction bases: 7. The CDR3 protein is CASSPTGGSHEQYF. The CDR3 region has the DNA TGTGCCAGCAGCCCGACAGGGGGAAGCCACGAGCAGTACTTC.

The chain uses TRBV4-1 and TRBJ1-5; D not resolved. V lost 0 bases and J 3 bases, leaving 9 bases between the germline ends. CDR3 size: 15 residues. Per germline, CDR1 MGHRA and CDR2 YSYEKL. CDR3 bases: TGCGCCAGCAGCCAAGATCCGGGCTTCAATCAGCCCCAGCATTTT. Translation gives CASSQDPGFNQPQHF.

Note on this clone: At one of its ends the junction is not consistent with the germline gene, which may arise from a read error. The chain couples TRBV10-3 to TRBJ1-6; no clear D gene. CDR1 and CDR2 from the germline V gene are ENHRY and SYGVKD. The CDR3 spans 10 residues. The CDR3: CASSGIPLHF. Written as DNA, the CDR3 is TGTGCCAGCAGTGGAATTCCCCTCCACTTT.

This clone occurred a few times. CDR3 loop: CASSLGGAGGGNIQYF. The CDR3 nucleotides are TGTGCCAGCAGCTTAGGCGGGGCGGGGGGCGGAAACATTCAGTACTTC. This chain connects TRBV13 to TRBJ2-4; 8 bases are a match to TRBD2. This CDR3 spans 16 amino acids. Per germline, CDR1 PRHDT and CDR2 FYEKMQ (reference sequence). V shed 0 bases and J 6 bases; nucleotides not matched to a gene: 7.

This clone was recorded only once. The chain combines TRBV2 with TRBJ2-3; D remains unclear. Trimming took 10 bases from V and 2 from J, leaving 10 bases between them. The CDR3 is 12 residues long. Germline V gene sequence: CDR1 SNHLY, CDR2 FYNNEI. The CDR3: CANPPTTDTQYF. For the CDR3, the DNA is TGTGCCAACCCCCCTACCACAGATACGCAGTATTTT.

The chain joins TRBV9 to TRBJ2-7; a weak D match, TRBD1 (6 bases). V was cut by 4 bases and J by 0 bases, with 11 bases left in between. The germline V gene has CDR1 SGDLS and CDR2 YYNGEE. The CDR3 spans 14 residues. The DNA of the CDR3 is TGTGCCAGCAGCCAAGGGGGAGACTCCTACGAGCAGTACTTC. Protein product: CASSQGGDSYEQYF. Full variable domain (rest looked up from reference TRBV9 and TRBJ2-7): DSGVTQTPKHLITATGQRVTLRCSPRSGDLSVYWYQQSLDQGLQFLIQYYNGEERAKGNILERFSAQQFPDLHSELNLSSLELGDSALYFCASSQGGDSYEQYFGPGTRLTVT.

The chain couples TRBV12-5 to TRBJ2-3, with 11 bases lining up with TRBD1. Trimming took 3 bases from V and 3 from J; bases not matched to a gene: 2. The CDR3 has 15 residues. CDR1 LGHNT and CDR2 FRNRAP come from the germline V gene. This CDR3 is CASGFGQGATDTQYF. CDR3 DNA sequence: TGTGCTAGTGGTTTTGGACAGGGGGCTACAGATACGCAGTATTTT.

The rearrangement links TRBV5-4 to TRBJ1-2; D not certain. Germline-derived CDR1 and CDR2 are SGHNT and YYREEE (reference sequence). With 2 bases removed from V and 4 bases from J, the gap between germline ends came to 21 bases. CDR3 length: 17 residues. CDR3 residues: CASSFLPTQTSIYGYTF. CDR3 nucleotide sequence: TGTGCCAGCAGCTTTTTGCCCACGCAGACGTCGATCTATGGCTACACCTTC.

This clone showed up just a few times. This chain joins TRBV2 and TRBJ1-2; unclear D gene. The V end lost 10 bases, the J end lost 8 bases, and 11 bases lay between the germline ends. CDR1 and CDR2 (germline): SNHLY, FYNNEI. There are 10 residues in the CDR3. In DNA form, the CDR3 reads TGTGCCACCTTGATGGGGGGCTACACCTTC. Encoded protein: CATLMGGYTF.

In this sample, this clone turned up once. The rearrangement joins TRBV4-1 to TRBJ1-2, with D tentatively TRBD1 (5 bases). CDR1 and CDR2 (germline): MGHRA, YSYEKL. Trimming cost V 0 bases and J 1 base, with 12 bases left between them. The CDR3 runs to 16 residues. The CDR3 bases are TGCGCCAGCAGCCAAGATCGAGGGGTCGTTAACTATGGCTACACCTTC. This gives the protein CASSQDRGVVNYGYTF.

The V and J genes are TRBV5-4 and TRBJ2-7; 10 nucleotides match TRBD1. The V gene's germline CDR1 is SGHNT and CDR2 YYREEE (reference sequence). Trimming cost V 1 base and J 5 bases; bases outside gene matches: 6. This CDR3 comprises 15 residues. The CDR3 nucleotides read TGTGCCAGCAGCTTGACCGGGACAGGGGTCGACGAGCAGTACTTC. This encodes CASSLTGTGVDEQYF. Supplemented by reference TRBV5-4 and TRBJ2-7, the full variable domain reads ETGVTQSPTHLIKTRGQQVTLRCSSQSGHNTVSWYQQALGQGPQFIFQYYREEENGRGNFPPRFSGLQFPNYSSELNVNALELDDSALYLCASSLTGTGVDEQYFGPGTRLTVT.

The chain has TRBV27 and TRBJ2-3; a weak D match, TRBD2 (6 bases). The CDR3 totals 15 residues. With 4 bases removed from V and 2 bases from J, the gap between germline ends came to 13 bases. The germline gives CDR1 MNHEY, CDR2 SMNVEV (reference sequence). The CDR3 DNA reads TGTGCCAGCAGTTACCAATGGAGGGCCACAGATACGCAGTATTTT. Translating gives CASSYQWRATDTQYF.